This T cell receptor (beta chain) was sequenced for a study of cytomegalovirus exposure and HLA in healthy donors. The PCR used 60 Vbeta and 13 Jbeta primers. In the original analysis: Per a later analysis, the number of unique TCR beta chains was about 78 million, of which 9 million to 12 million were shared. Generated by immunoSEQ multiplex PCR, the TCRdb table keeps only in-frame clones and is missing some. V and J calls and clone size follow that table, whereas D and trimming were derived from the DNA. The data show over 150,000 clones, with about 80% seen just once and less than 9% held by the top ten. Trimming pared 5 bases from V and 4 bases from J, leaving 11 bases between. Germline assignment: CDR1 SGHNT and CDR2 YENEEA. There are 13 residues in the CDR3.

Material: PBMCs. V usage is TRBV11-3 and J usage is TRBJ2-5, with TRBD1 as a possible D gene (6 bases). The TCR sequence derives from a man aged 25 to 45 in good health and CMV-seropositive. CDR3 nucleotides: TGTGCCAGCAGCCAGGTGGGGGCAGAGACCCAGTACTTC. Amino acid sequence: CASSQVGAETQYF.